This is a list of T cell receptor beta chains from one sample in a study of prognosis after radiotherapy for stage I lung cancer. TCRdb passed the multiplex PCR reads through MiXCR, listing each CDR3 protein once. The sample yields some 56,000 distinct CDR3 sequences, about 30% seen once. This specimen consisted of PBMCs, obtained before or after stereotactic body radiation therapy (not recorded which). The receptors were gathered from a donor over 45 with non-small cell lung cancer. The CDR3 runs from the conserved cysteine through the conserved F or W. A D gene is named only where the DNA matches it firmly. Clone size appears in some rows only: once, few, many, or a class for an expanded clone.

d_call j_call clone_size v_call cdr3_aa cdr3_nt
. TRBJ1-3 many TRBV5-1 CASNPGWDTIYF TGCGCCAGCAATCCAGGGTGGGACACCATATATTTT
. TRBJ2-2 many TRBV9 CASSVEGRGPGELFF TGTGCCAGCAGCGTAGAAGGGCGGGGGCCCGGGGAGCTGTTTTTT
TRBD2 TRBJ2-3 many TRBV7-2 CASSAGVTTDTQYF TGTGCCAGCTCTGCGGGGGTGACCACAGATACGCAGTATTTT
. TRBJ2-1 . TRBV6-1 CVSRPAGTNGNEQFF TGTGTCAGCAGACCCGCCGGGACCAACGGGAATGAGCAGTTCTTC
. TRBJ2-5 . TRBV3-1 CASSQAYRGGLDTQYF TGTGCCAGCAGCCAAGCCTATAGGGGGGGGTTGGACACCCAGTACTTC
TRBD1 TRBJ2-1 . TRBV5-6 CASTEDRGVHNEQFF TGTGCCAGCACCGAAGACAGGGGGGTCCACAATGAGCAGTTCTTC
. TRBJ2-6 many TRBV5-1 CASSLGGSSGANVLTF TGCGCCAGCAGCTTGGGGGGTTCCTCTGGGGCCAACGTCCTGACTTTC
. TRBJ2-3 . TRBV27 CASSSRGRETDTQYF TGTGCCAGCAGCTCCAGGGGACGCGAAACAGATACGCAGTATTTT
. TRBJ1-6 many TRBV30 CAWSVEIDSPLHF TGTGCCTGGAGTGTGGAGATAGATTCACCCCTCCACTTT
. TRBJ1-2 many TRBV5-1 CASRRGSFAYGYTF TGCGCCAGCAGGAGAGGTTCATTCGCCTATGGCTACACCTTC
TRBD1 TRBJ1-4 . TRBV20-1 CSAVDRGAGNEKLFF TGCAGTGCTGTGGACAGGGGGGCTGGTAATGAAAAACTGTTTTTT
. TRBJ1-5 . TRBV19 CASSRAGFGGSNQPQHF TGTGCCAGTAGTAGGGCCGGGTTTGGGGGTAGCAATCAGCCCCAGCATTTT
TRBD2 TRBJ2-2 . TRBV4-2 CASCHFPPGLAGGPNTGELFF TGTGCCAGCTGCCACTTCCCCCCGGGACTAGCGGGGGGCCCGAACACCGGGGAGCTGTTTTTT
TRBD1 TRBJ2-2 . TRBV28 CPSRRTGAGTWELFF TGTCCCAGCAGGCGTACAGGGGCAGGCACCTGGGAGCTGTTTTTT
. TRBJ2-5 many TRBV28 CASSRTAEETQYF TGTGCCAGCAGTAGGACAGCAGAAGAGACCCAGTACTTC
TRBD2 TRBJ2-2 many TRBV2 CATQGGSGGTGELFF TGTGCCACTCAAGGGGGTAGCGGGGGGACCGGGGAGCTGTTTTTT
. TRBJ1-4 many TRBV3-1 CASSPAGGIYEKLFF TGTGCCAGCAGCCCGGCGGGGGGGATATATGAAAAACTGTTTTTT
TRBD1 TRBJ2-3 . TRBV20-1 CSARGQGSADTQYF TGCAGTGCTAGGGGACAGGGCTCTGCAGATACGCAGTATTTT
. TRBJ1-1 many TRBV9 CASSVGGSGTEAFF TGTGCCAGCAGCGTAGGGGGCTCGGGGACTGAAGCTTTCTTT
. TRBJ2-3 many TRBV5-6 CASSLPPGSSGDTQYF TGTGCCAGCAGCTTGCCACCGGGTTCCTCCGGGGATACGCAGTATTTT
TRBD1 TRBJ2-7 many TRBV12-3/TRBV12-4 CASSLTGAYEQYF TGTGCCAGCAGTTTAACAGGGGCCTACGAGCAGTACTTC
TRBD2 TRBJ2-7 . TRBV6-2/TRBV6-3 CASRFSTSGVSTYEQYF TGTGCCAGCAGATTTTCGACTAGCGGGGTGTCCACCTACGAGCAGTACTTT
. TRBJ2-1 many TRBV2 CASSEWKNEQFF TGTGCCAGCAGTGAATGGAAGAATGAGCAGTTCTTC
. TRBJ2-2 many TRBV5-6 CASSHQPSGELFF TGTGCCAGCAGCCATCAGCCATCCGGGGAGCTGTTTTTT
TRBD1 TRBJ1-2 . TRBV7-9 CASSRRQGYGYIF TGTGCCAGCAGCCGTAGACAGGGCTATGGCTACATCTTC
. TRBJ1-2 . TRBV2 CAISDPGGNYGYTF TGTGCCATCAGTGACCCCGGGGGTAACTATGGCTACACCTTC
. TRBJ1-5 . TRBV28 CATREVSRPQHF TGTGCAACCCGTGAGGTGAGTCGGCCCCAGCATTTT
. TRBJ2-1 few TRBV18 CASSPQRDSYNEQFF TGTGCCAGCTCACCACAGAGAGACAGCTACAATGAGCAGTTCTTC